The present entry profiles one TCR beta chain with its context. The germline V gene encodes CDR1 SGHRS and CDR2 YFSETQ. CDR3 size: 18 residues. V was clipped by 3 bases and J by 5 bases; unmatched bases: 15. This entry comes from a study of blood T cell repertoires in COVID-19. Method: immunoSEQ multiplex PCR; TCRdb's copy keeps in-frame clones and lacks some. The sample lists about 330,000 clones, roughly 88% occurring once. The sample taken for sequencing was peripheral blood. The receptor was derived from a woman aged 50 to 65 with acute or convalescent COVID-19. The chain carries TRBV5-1 and TRBJ2-7; TRBD2 aligns across 12 bases. CDR3 in DNA: TGCGCCAGCAGCTACAGTCCCGGGACTAGCGGGTCAGGCGACGAGCAGTACTTC. It codes for CASSYSPGTSGSGDEQYF.